This T cell receptor beta chain was recovered during a study of T cell changes during pregnancy in multiple sclerosis. Sequencing used immunoSEQ multiplex PCR; TCRdb keeps in-frame clones, though not all of them. Found here are approximately 40,000 clones, roughly nine tenths of them singletons; the top ten hold around 0.51%. This CDR3 contains 14 residues. Trimming left V 2 bases short and J 7 bases short, with 12 bases between. Germline V lookup: CDR1 SGHDT, CDR2 YYEEEE. The chain is built from TRBV5-6 and TRBJ1-4, with D possibly matching TRBD1 (5 bases). The clonotype originates from a female donor with multiple sclerosis, enrolled in a pregnancy study. This sample comprised CD4+ T cells from peripheral blood mononuclear cells, obtained in the first trimester of pregnancy. The CDR3 protein is CASSFGTDFEKLFF. CDR3 DNA sequence: TGTGCCAGCAGCTTCGGGACTGACTTTGAAAAACTGTTTTTT. Using reference TRBV5-6 and TRBJ1-4 for the parts outside the CDR3, the full variable domain is DAGVTQSPTHLIKTRGQQVTLRCSPKSGHDTVSWYQQALGQGPQFIFQYYEEEERQRGNFPDRFSGHQFPNYSSELNVNALLLGDSALYLCASSFGTDFEKLFFGSGTQLSVL.